Listed below are T cell receptor beta chains from one sample, sequenced in a study of early T cells in non-severe SARS-CoV-2 infection. TCRdb analysed the 5' RACE reads with MiXCR anew, one entry per CDR3 protein. The data show tens of thousands of distinct CDR3 sequences, approximately 6.9% seen once. The specimen sequenced was whole blood. These receptors originate from an adult who was a healthcare worker with PCR-confirmed SARS-CoV-2 infection or an uninfected control (not recorded which). Each CDR3 is given with its conserved first and last residue. D genes are given only for firm matches. Clone sizes are given selectively: once, few, many, or a class where the clone is expanded.

clone size	D gene	V gene	J gene	CDR3 length	CDR3 protein	CDR3 DNA
.	TRBD2	TRBV7-2	TRBJ2-5	17	CASSPAPSGGTQETQYF	TGTGCCAGCAGCCCCGCCCCTAGCGGGGGGACACAAGAGACCCAGTACTTC
many	.	TRBV5-1	TRBJ2-3	15	CASSWTRNEADTQYF	TGCGCCAGCAGTTGGACACGGAACGAGGCAGATACGCAGTATTTT
.	TRBD2	TRBV6-1	TRBJ2-1	17	CASRGSSGLAPYNEQFF	TGTGCCAGCCGGGGGTCTAGCGGGCTCGCCCCCTACAATGAGCAGTTCTTC
many	.	TRBV7-9	TRBJ2-1	11	CASSSLNEQFF	TGTGCCAGCAGCTCCCTAAATGAGCAGTTCTTC
many	.	TRBV20-1	TRBJ1-1	13	CSAGAPRGTEAFF	TGCAGTGCTGGGGCGCCCCGGGGCACTGAAGCTTTCTTT
.	TRBD2	TRBV20-1	TRBJ2-7	15	CSASPGLAGVGEQYF	TGCAGTGCTAGTCCGGGACTAGCGGGGGTTGGGGAGCAGTACTTC
.	TRBD2	TRBV11-2	TRBJ2-2	20	CASSPPEILAGAPNTGELFF	TGTGCCAGCAGTCCCCCGGAGATACTAGCGGGGGCCCCAAACACCGGGGAGCTGTTTTTT
few	.	TRBV3-1	TRBJ2-1	13	CASSQGAAGEQFF	TGTGCCAGCAGCCAAGGAGCCGCTGGTGAGCAGTTCTTC
.	.	TRBV6-1	TRBJ2-7	13	CASSDYGPREQYF	TGTGCCAGCAGTGATTACGGCCCTAGGGAGCAGTACTTC
few	TRBD2	TRBV20-1	TRBJ2-5	13	CSASGGAGETQYF	TGCAGTGCTAGCGGGGGGGCAGGAGAGACCCAGTACTTC
few	.	TRBV13	TRBJ1-6	15	CASSLGPHPNSPLHF	TGTGCCAGCAGCTTGGGACCGCATCCTAATTCACCCCTCCACTTT
many	TRBD1	TRBV7-2	TRBJ1-5	13	CASSGTGGQPQHF	TGTGCCAGCAGCGGGACAGGGGGACAGCCCCAGCATTTT
few	.	TRBV5-1	TRBJ1-6	17	CASSLALDRTSGSPLHF	TGCGCCAGCAGCTTGGCTCTTGACAGGACGTCTGGCTCACCCCTCCACTTT
few	TRBD1	TRBV5-6	TRBJ1-2	15	CASGGTVEKPEGYTF	TGTGCCAGCGGCGGGACAGTGGAGAAACCGGAGGGCTACACCTTC
many	TRBD1	TRBV7-6	TRBJ2-7	14	CASSSGQGTYEQYF	TGTGCCAGCAGCTCTGGACAGGGCACCTACGAGCAGTACTTC
.	.	TRBV20-1	TRBJ2-3	16	CSAGTSTPLGTDTQYF	TGCAGTGCTGGGACTTCCACCCCGCTGGGCACAGATACGCAGTATTTT
many	TRBD2	TRBV5-1	TRBJ2-5	12	CATGGGQETQYF	TGCGCCACGGGAGGGGGTCAAGAGACCCAGTACTTC
.	.	TRBV7-9	TRBJ2-7	12	CASSFTFYEQYF	TGTGCCAGCAGCTTTACATTCTACGAGCAGTACTTC
few	.	TRBV5-6	TRBJ2-3	13	CASSFPGEDTQYF	TGTGCCAGCAGCTTTCCGGGAGAAGATACGCAGTATTTT
few	.	TRBV6-5	TRBJ2-3	13	CASSYVTGDTQYF	TGTGCCAGCAGTTACGTCACGGGAGATACGCAGTATTTT
few	TRBD1	TRBV20-1	TRBJ2-1	14	CSAPDRAAYNEQFF	TGCAGTGCTCCGGACAGGGCTGCCTACAATGAGCAGTTCTTC
few	TRBD1	TRBV5-6	TRBJ2-6	17	CASRPGQGRAGANVLTF	TGTGCCAGCAGACCGGGACAGGGACGGGCTGGGGCCAACGTCCTGACTTTC
many	TRBD2	TRBV4-3	TRBJ2-5	15	CASSQGSGGQETQYF	TGCGCCAGCAGCCAGGGTAGCGGGGGCCAAGAGACCCAGTACTTC
many	.	TRBV12-3/TRBV12-4	TRBJ1-2	15	CASSLGQGPSYGYTF	TGTGCCAGCAGTCTTGGGCAGGGACCTAGCTATGGCTACACCTTC
.	TRBD1	TRBV6-5	TRBJ2-5	15	CASSDGQGRQETQYF	TGTGCCAGCAGTGACGGACAGGGAAGGCAAGAGACCCAGTACTTC
many	.	TRBV5-1	TRBJ1-1	13	CASSDGTSTEAFF	TGCGCCAGCAGCGACGGGACATCCACTGAAGCTTTCTTT
many	.	TRBV19	TRBJ1-5	15	CASRFSRYSNQPQHF	TGTGCCAGTCGGTTCAGTAGATATAGCAATCAGCCCCAGCATTTT
.	.	TRBV5-1	TRBJ2-3	14	CASSLDGSTDTQYF	TGCGCCAGCAGCTTAGACGGATCCACAGATACGCAGTATTTT
many	.	TRBV27	TRBJ1-6	17	CASSWGGSSPYNSPLHF	TGTGCCAGCAGTTGGGGGGGCAGCAGTCCTTATAATTCACCCCTCCACTTT
many	.	TRBV4-3	TRBJ1-2	12	CASSTESYGYTF	TGCGCCAGCAGCACAGAAAGTTATGGCTACACCTTC
few	TRBD2	TRBV7-2	TRBJ2-1	15	CASSPGGAGYNEQFF	TGTGCCAGCAGCCCCGGCGGAGCGGGATACAATGAGCAGTTCTTC
few	.	TRBV29-1	TRBJ1-1	13	CSVASRGGTEAFF	TGCAGCGTTGCCTCTAGGGGAGGGACTGAAGCTTTCTTT
.	TRBD1	TRBV3-1	TRBJ2-5	14	CATGEGATGETQYF	TGTGCCACCGGAGAGGGGGCGACGGGGGAGACCCAGTACTTC
few	TRBD1	TRBV2	TRBJ1-2	15	CASSEGAGGHYGYTF	TGTGCCAGCAGTGAAGGCGCAGGGGGCCACTATGGCTACACCTTC
many	TRBD1	TRBV19	TRBJ1-5	13	CASGQAVGQPQHF	TGTGCCAGTGGACAGGCCGTGGGGCAGCCCCAGCATTTT
.	.	TRBV12-3/TRBV12-4	TRBJ1-1	12	CASSLFPTEAFF	TGTGCCAGCAGTTTATTCCCTACTGAAGCTTTCTTT
many	.	TRBV5-1	TRBJ2-1	14	CASSPGGTGDQQFF	TGCGCCAGCAGCCCGGGGGGAACAGGGGATCAACAGTTCTTC
.	TRBD1	TRBV25-1	TRBJ1-6	14	CASSTGTVGSPLHF	TGTGCCAGCAGTACCGGGACAGTGGGTTCACCCCTCCACTTT
.	.	TRBV5-5	TRBJ2-6	15	CASSLVQTGANVLTF	TGTGCCAGCAGCTTGGTACAGACTGGGGCCAACGTCCTGACTTTC
few	.	TRBV7-6	TRBJ2-2	12	CASSFPLGELFF	TGTGCCAGCAGCTTTCCCTTGGGGGAGCTGTTTTTT
many	TRBD2	TRBV11-2	TRBJ2-3	15	CASSLFAGGQDTQYF	TGTGCCAGCAGCTTATTTGCGGGGGGACAAGATACGCAGTATTTT
.	.	TRBV12-3/TRBV12-4	TRBJ1-2	13	CASSLVREGGYTF	TGTGCCAGCAGTTTGGTCAGGGAGGGTGGCTACACCTTC
many	.	TRBV20-1	TRBJ2-5	12	CSARGTLGTQYF	TGCAGTGCTAGAGGAACTCTCGGGACCCAGTACTTC
few	.	TRBV7-2	TRBJ1-1	11	CASSSVREAFF	TGTGCCAGCAGCTCCGTTCGTGAAGCTTTCTTT
few	TRBD1	TRBV6-5	TRBJ1-2	18	CASSYSFLSAGGGSGYTF	TGTGCCAGCAGTTACTCTTTCTTATCCGCAGGGGGAGGCTCTGGCTACACCTTC
.	TRBD1	TRBV25-1	TRBJ2-7	17	CASSDPSEQGHWYEQYF	TGTGCCAGCAGTGACCCGAGTGAACAGGGGCATTGGTACGAGCAGTACTTC
few	TRBD1	TRBV20-1	TRBJ1-5	16	CSARAPGTGSNQPQHF	TGCAGTGCTAGAGCCCCAGGGACAGGTAGCAATCAGCCCCAGCATTTT
few	.	TRBV27	TRBJ2-3	14	CASSAGYDTDTQYF	TGTGCCAGCAGTGCAGGGTACGACACAGATACGCAGTATTTT
many	.	TRBV24-1	TRBJ1-2	14	CASSPLGRPRLYTF	TGTGCCTCAAGCCCTCTGGGACGGCCCAGACTCTACACCTTC
few	.	TRBV2	TRBJ2-1	12	CASSRDRNEQFF	TGTGCCAGCAGTCGGGACCGCAATGAGCAGTTCTTC
many	.	TRBV10-3	TRBJ2-3	13	CAISPQSPDTQYF	TGTGCCATCAGCCCACAGTCCCCAGATACGCAGTATTTT
many	TRBD1	TRBV19	TRBJ1-5	14	CASTSQGGDQPQHF	TGTGCCAGTACCTCTCAGGGGGGCGATCAGCCCCAGCATTTT
few	TRBD1	TRBV11-1	TRBJ2-4	17	CASSSSGQGQFKNIQYF	TGTGCCAGCAGCTCCTCAGGACAGGGCCAGTTCAAAAACATTCAGTACTTC
.	TRBD2	TRBV10-3	TRBJ2-3	12	CAINGGADTQYF	TGTGCCATCAACGGGGGGGCAGATACGCAGTATTTT
many	.	TRBV10-2	TRBJ1-1	14	CASSPTPQAAEAFF	TGCGCCAGCAGCCCCACCCCCCAGGCAGCTGAAGCTTTCTTT
many	.	TRBV4-1	TRBJ2-6	19	CASSQRLGRESSGANVLTF	TGCGCCAGCAGCCAACGCCTCGGCAGGGAAAGTTCCGGGGCCAACGTCCTGACTTTC
many	.	TRBV9	TRBJ2-2	15	CASSVRGGAAGELFF	TGTGCCAGCAGCGTACGGGGCGGGGCAGCCGGGGAGCTGTTTTTT
few	.	TRBV30	TRBJ2-3	14	CAWSLATGTDTQYF	TGTGCCTGGAGTCTTGCCACGGGCACAGATACGCAGTATTTT
many	.	TRBV5-1	TRBJ2-7	14	CASSLSDQGHEQYF	TGCGCCAGCAGCCTAAGCGACCAGGGGCATGAGCAGTACTTC